A single sample gave rise to the 28 T cell receptor beta chains below, sequenced in a study of OX40 agonist ivuxolimab in advanced cancers. The method was immunoSEQ multiplex PCR; TCRdb's version includes in-frame clones alone and lacks a portion of them. The sample records under 90,000 clones, around nine tenths being singletons. Sequenced here: CD4+ or CD8+ T cells sorted from blood, sampled in a trial of the OX40 agonist ivuxolimab. The source is an adult with an advanced solid tumor such as melanoma, head and neck, liver or kidney cancer.

This chain joins TRBV5-5 and TRBJ2-6; D unclear. Germline loops: CDR1 SGHKS, CDR2 YYEKEE (reference sequence). This CDR3 has 13 residues. V lost 5 bases and J lost 0, with 3 bases in between. Written as DNA, the CDR3 is TGTGCCAGCAGAAACTCTGGGGCCAACGTCCTGACTTTC. This gives the protein CASRNSGANVLTF.

The chain carries TRBV7-2 and TRBJ2-7; 14 nucleotides match TRBD2. The CDR3 sequence is 15 residues long. After removal of 6 bases from V and 7 bases from J, the junction contained 8 bases not matched to a gene. Per the germline V gene, CDR1 is SGHTA and CDR2 is FQGNSA. The CDR3 region has the DNA TGTGCCAGCAGTAAGACTAGCGGGAGGGCCGGGGAGCAGTACTTC. Translated: CASSKTSGRAGEQYF.

This chain links TRBV29-1 with TRBJ2-4; a possible D gene is TRBD1 (5 bases). From germline, CDR1 is SQVTM and CDR2 ANQGSEA. Trimming removed 5 bases at V and 1 base at J, with 15 bases between. CDR3 length equals 15 residues. This CDR3 reads CSVKQDMAAKNIQYF. The DNA for the CDR3 is TGCAGCGTTAAACAGGATATGGCGGCCAAAAACATTCAGTACTTC.

This chain uses TRBV9 with TRBJ2-5, with D perhaps matching TRBD2 (6 bases). The tail of the sequence fits TRBJ2-7 better, so the J call may be wrong. The CDR3 spans 15 residues. Per germline, CDR1 SGDLS and CDR2 YYNGEE. This CDR3 reads CASSREGTPGDEQYF. CDR3 DNA sequence: TGTGCCAGCAGTCGAGAAGGGACTCCTGGAGACGAGCAGTACTTC.

This chain links TRBV28 with TRBJ2-3; 11 bases line up with TRBD2. Germline CDR1 and CDR2: MDHEN and SYDVKM. The CDR3 spans 15 residues. V gave up 5 bases and J gave up 5 bases; unmatched junction bases: 6. The CDR3 DNA sequence: TGTGCCAGCAGTCTAGCGGGAGGAGTGAAAGATACGCAGTATTTT. It encodes CASSLAGGVKDTQYF.

The J gene is TRBJ2-2, the V gene TRBV5-1; perhaps D is TRBD1 or TRBD2 (5 bases each). The CDR3 spans 14 residues. V was cut by 4 bases and J by 2 bases, with 9 bases left in between. Germline CDR1 and CDR2: SGHRS and YFSETQ. The CDR3, as DNA: TGCGCCAGCAGCCTAGGGACCAACACCGGGGAGCTGTTTTTT. Translated, it gives CASSLGTNTGELFF.

This chain joins TRBV21-1 and TRBJ2-7; the table calls TRBD2, which could not be checked here. TRBV21-1 is termed a pseudogene. This CDR3 spans 15 amino acids. In nucleotides, the CDR3 is TGTGCCAGCAGCAAAGTGCTAGCGAGGTTCTACGAGCAGTACTTC. Residues: CASSKVLARFYEQYF.

The rearrangement links TRBV5-1 to TRBJ1-5; 8 nucleotides line up with TRBD1. The CDR3 has 16 amino acids. Per germline, CDR1 SGHRS and CDR2 YFSETQ. The V and J ends lost 4 bases and 2 bases, in that order; junction bases with no gene match: 8. In DNA, the CDR3 is TGCGCCAGCAGCCCGCACAGGGGGACTGGCAATCAGCCCCAGCATTTT. It translates to CASSPHRGTGNQPQHF.

V gene TRBV5-4 combines with J gene TRBJ2-3; the D is unclear. Germline V lookup: CDR1 SGHNT, CDR2 YYREEE (reference sequence). V was shortened by 5 bases and J by 0 bases, with 7 bases between the two germline ends. The CDR3 runs 13 residues. CDR3 amino acids: CASRSASTDTQYF. CDR3 bases: TGTGCCAGCAGGAGCGCTAGCACAGATACGCAGTATTTT. The full variable domain, in which reference TRBV5-4 and TRBJ2-3 provide the parts outside the CDR3, is ETGVTQSPTHLIKTRGQQVTLRCSSQSGHNTVSWYQQALGQGPQFIFQYYREEENGRGNFPPRFSGLQFPNYSSELNVNALELDDSALYLCASRSASTDTQYFGPGTRLTVL.

CDR3 region: CASSLPGGGTEAFF. The CDR3 DNA follows: TGTGCCAGCAGCCTCCCAGGGGGAGGGACTGAAGCTTTCTTT. The chain recombines TRBV7-9 with TRBJ1-1; 7 bases match TRBD1. The CDR3 runs to 14 residues. J gave up 5 bases and V 5 bases, and 8 bases lay outside the gene matches. Per the germline V gene, CDR1 is SEHNR and CDR2 is FQNEAQ (reference sequence).

V usage is TRBV28 and J usage is TRBJ1-6; D is unresolved. The germline V gene has CDR1 MDHEN and CDR2 SYDVKM. V shed 5 bases and J shed 6 bases, with 5 bases lying between them. This CDR3 has 12 residues. CDR3 sequence (DNA): TGTGCCAGCAGTCTCCTTAATTCACCCCTCCACTTT. Residues: CASSLLNSPLHF. Full variable domain (remainder filled in from reference TRBV28 and TRBJ1-6): DVKVTQSSRYLVKRTGEKVFLECVQDMDHENMFWYRQDPGLGLRLIYFSYDVKMKEKGDIPEGYSVSREKKERFSLILESASTNQTSMYLCASSLLNSPLHFGNGTRLTVT.

With respect to this clone: Other nucleotide sequences in the sample specify the same CDR3. The rearrangement joins TRBV28 to TRBJ1-2; D gene unclear. This CDR3 is built from 12 residues. In germline, CDR1 is MDHEN, CDR2 SYDVKM. With 5 bases removed from V and 6 bases from J, the gap between germline ends came to 10 bases. This chain's CDR3 is CASSLDRDGYTF. CDR3 in DNA: TGTGCCAGCAGTCTAGACCGGGATGGCTACACCTTC.

The chain carries TRBV2 and TRBJ1-1; D call uncertain. There are 13 residues in the CDR3. V shed 7 bases and J shed 5 bases, with 14 bases lying between them. Per germline, CDR1 SNHLY and CDR2 FYNNEI. The CDR3 reads CASTRVPQTEAFF. For the CDR3, the DNA is TGTGCCAGCACGCGGGTTCCCCAGACTGAAGCTTTCTTT.

The chain joins TRBV2 to TRBJ1-5; D gene uncertain. Deletions cut 3 bases from V and 0 bases from J, with 6 bases between. Germline V gives CDR1 SNHLY, CDR2 FYNNEI. The CDR3 covers 14 residues. CDR3 sequence (DNA): TGTGCCAGCAGTGATTCTAATAGCAATCAGCCCCAGCATTTT. Protein sequence: CASSDSNSNQPQHF.

The gene calls are TRBV7-2 and TRBJ1-2, with no clear D. CDR3 size: 12 residues. Germline lookup yields CDR1 SGHTA and CDR2 FQGNSA. The V gene lost 5 bases and the J gene lost 2 bases, with 6 bases spanning the gap. The CDR3 reads CASSHGNYGYTF. In DNA, the CDR3 is TGTGCCAGCAGCCACGGAAACTATGGCTACACCTTC.

The chain joins TRBV5-1 to TRBJ2-5, with D possibly being TRBD1 (6 bases). The J call is doubtful: the DNA matches TRBJ2-7 better. The CDR3 is made up of 15 amino acids. Looked up from germline, CDR1 is SGHRS and CDR2 is YFSETQ. CDR3 bases: TGCGCCAGCAGCCGAACGACATCCAGGGGAAACGAGCAGTACTTC. It encodes CASSRTTSRGNEQYF.

The chain carries TRBV19 and TRBJ1-2; 11 nucleotides line up with TRBD1. The V gene's germline CDR1 is LNHDA and CDR2 SQIVND (reference sequence). The CDR3 totals 18 residues. V was clipped by 9 bases and J by 0 bases; unmatched bases: 15. Here the CDR3 reads CASHTPRTGGQTNYGYTF. CDR3 sequence (DNA): TGTGCCAGCCATACCCCTCGGACAGGGGGCCAAACTAACTATGGCTACACCTTC.

This chain joins TRBV18 and TRBJ1-1; possible D gene TRBD1, 6 bases. The V gene's germline CDR1 is KGHSH and CDR2 LQKENI. This CDR3 region has 13 residues. V lost 4 bases and J 8 bases, leaving 14 bases between the germline ends. The CDR3 reads CASSQERGEEAFF. Here the CDR3 DNA reads TGTGCCAGCTCACAAGAGAGGGGGGAGGAAGCTTTCTTT.

J is TRBJ2-5 and V is TRBV27; 11 bases map to TRBD2. The CDR3 has 16 residues. J gave up 2 bases and V 5 bases, and 7 bases lay outside the gene matches. Germline V gives CDR1 MNHEY, CDR2 SMNVEV (reference sequence). CDR3 in amino acids: CASSPRLAGRQETQYF. CDR3 DNA: TGTGCCAGCAGTCCCCGACTAGCGGGACGGCAAGAGACCCAGTACTTC.

The V call is TRBV28, the J call TRBJ2-1, with 7 nucleotides matching TRBD1. Germline-derived CDR1 and CDR2 are MDHEN and SYDVKM. This CDR3 is built from 16 residues. The junction had 8 bases not matched to a gene; V was cut back by 6 bases and J by 0 bases. The chain's CDR3 is CASSLGGQSSYNEQFF. The CDR3 coding sequence is TGTGCCAGCAGCCTAGGGGGACAGAGCTCCTACAATGAGCAGTTCTTC.

The J gene is TRBJ2-7, the V gene TRBV5-6; D may correspond to TRBD1 or TRBD2 (6 bases each). The CDR3 has 15 amino acids. The germline gives CDR1 SGHDT, CDR2 YYEEEE. The germline V and J ends were trimmed by 0 bases and 0 bases, with 10 bases remaining between them. The CDR3 reads CASSLGGAFSYEQYF. The CDR3 DNA sequence: TGTGCCAGCAGCTTGGGGGGGGCCTTCTCCTACGAGCAGTACTTC.

The V and J genes are TRBV27 and TRBJ2-2; D is ambiguous. CDR3 length: 15 residues. Deletions cut 7 bases from V and 0 bases from J, with 12 bases between. The germline V gene has CDR1 MNHEY and CDR2 SMNVEV (reference sequence). The CDR3 region is CASTPTTPNTGELFF. In DNA form, the CDR3 reads TGTGCCAGCACCCCGACGACGCCGAACACCGGGGAGCTGTTTTTT.

V and J are TRBV5-5 and TRBJ2-4; D remains unclear. Trimming left V 3 bases short and J 5 bases short, with 9 bases between. Looked up from germline, CDR1 is SGHKS and CDR2 is YYEKEE (reference sequence). This CDR3 is 13 amino acids long. In nucleotides, the CDR3 is TGTGCCAGCAGCTCGGGCCATCAAAACATTCAGTACTTC. Its translation is CASSSGHQNIQYF.

The rearrangement links TRBV30 to TRBJ1-3, with D unclear. This CDR3 has 17 residues. Germline values: CDR1 GTSNPN, CDR2 SVGIG (reference sequence). Trimming took off 0 bases at V and 0 bases at J, with 15 bases between the two ends. The CDR3 here is CAWSVPRGGYSGNTIYF. Here the CDR3 DNA reads TGTGCCTGGAGTGTACCCCGCGGAGGGTACTCTGGAAACACCATATATTTT.

The chain uses TRBV7-2 and TRBJ2-7, with 9 bases matching TRBD1. Germline CDR1 and CDR2: SGHTA and FQGNSA. CDR3 length: 13 amino acids. Trimming took 3 bases from V and 6 from J; bases not matched to a gene: 3. CDR3 sequence: CASSLDRGREQYF. CDR3 coding DNA: TGTGCCAGCAGCTTGGACAGGGGTCGCGAGCAGTACTTC.

The V call is TRBV15, the J call TRBJ1-1; D unclear. Germline V CDR1 and CDR2: LNHNV, YYDKDF (reference sequence). The V end was cut by 1 base, the J end by 5 bases, with 5 bases between. This CDR3 contains 12 residues. The CDR3 DNA is TGTGCCACCAGCAGAGGGGAGACTGAAGCTTTCTTT. Translating gives CATSRGETEAFF. The full variable domain, rest sourced from reference TRBV15 and TRBJ1-1, is DAMVIQNPRYQVTQFGKPVTLSCSQTLNHNVMYWYQQKSSQAPKLLFHYYDKDFNNEADTPDNFQSRRPNTSFCFLDIRSPGLGDTAMYLCATSRGETEAFFGQGTRLTVV.

The rearrangement joins TRBV25-1 to TRBJ1-5; D is uncertain. V lost 3 bases to trimming and J lost 4 bases, with 13 bases between them. CDR1 is MGHDK and CDR2 is SYGVNS in the germline V gene. The CDR3 runs 15 residues. The CDR3 DNA is TGTGCCAGCAGTGACTCCAGGCGACAAAATCAGCCCCAGCATTTT. This encodes CASSDSRRQNQPQHF.

The rearrangement links TRBV18 to TRBJ2-7, with 13 bases aligning to TRBD2. The CDR3 has 14 amino acids. V was pared by 3 bases and J by 5 bases, with 1 base of the junction left unmatched. Germline V lookup: CDR1 KGHSH, CDR2 LQKENI. CDR3 protein: CASSPGLAGDEQYF. CDR3 nucleotide sequence: TGTGCCAGCTCACCCGGACTAGCGGGAGACGAGCAGTACTTC.